What follows is one TCR beta chain and its context. The antigen is undetermined. This CDR3 comprises 13 residues. V lost 5 bases and J lost 4, with 12 bases in between. Germline CDR1 is SGHAT and CDR2 is FQNNGV. A J-beta primer mix and a sample-barcoded 5' primer were used in a second PCR of about 7 to 12 cycles. Every sample gave at least 2.5 million paired-end reads containing CDR3. TCRdb analysed the 5' RACE reads with MiXCR anew, one entry per CDR3 protein. The table includes about 1 million distinct CDR3 sequences, 40% to 55% detected once. The data originate from a study of blood T cells in healthy people across ages. The study's findings and limits: Any conclusive comparison of naive versus antigen-experienced cells was prevented by using unsorted PBMCs. Roughly linearly, TCR beta diversity per million T cells fell as age increased.

Each individual donor underwent a draw of roughly 10 milliliters of peripheral blood. The sequence was collected from a woman in her sixties or seventies in good health. The sequencing sample was made of blood. The chain uses TRBV11-2 and TRBJ2-7; D unclear. DNA for the CDR3: TGTGCCAGCAGCCCTGAGTACACGTACGAGCAGTACTTC. Residues: CASSPEYTYEQYF.